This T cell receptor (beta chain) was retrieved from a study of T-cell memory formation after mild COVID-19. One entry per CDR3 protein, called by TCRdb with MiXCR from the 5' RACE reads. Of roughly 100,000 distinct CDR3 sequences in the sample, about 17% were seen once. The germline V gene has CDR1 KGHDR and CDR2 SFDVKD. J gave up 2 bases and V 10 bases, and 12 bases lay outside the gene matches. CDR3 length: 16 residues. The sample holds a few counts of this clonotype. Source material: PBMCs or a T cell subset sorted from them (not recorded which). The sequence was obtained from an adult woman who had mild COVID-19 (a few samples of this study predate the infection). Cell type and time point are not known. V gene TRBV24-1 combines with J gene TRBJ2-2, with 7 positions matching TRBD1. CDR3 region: CATARWGTDNTGELFF. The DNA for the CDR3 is TGTGCCACGGCACGGTGGGGGACAGACAACACCGGGGAGCTGTTTTTT.